Presented here are 27 T cell receptor beta chains from one specimen sequenced in a study of cytomegalovirus exposure and HLA in healthy donors. The PCR made use of 60 Vbeta and 13 Jbeta primers. Only in-frame clones appear in the TCRdb table, and some are missing; sequencing was by immunoSEQ multiplex PCR. Here the sample spans around 150,000 clones, roughly 63% being singletons. Specimen: PBMCs. Receptor source: a woman aged 55-75 years in good health and CMV-seropositive.

This chain joins TRBV5-4 and TRBJ1-6, with TRBD1 identical over 7 bases. The CDR3 runs to 14 residues. Germline V gene data show CDR1 as SGHNT and CDR2 as YYREEE (reference sequence). After removal of 2 bases from V and 8 bases from J, the junction contained 4 bases not matched to a gene. The CDR3, as DNA: TGTGCCAGCAGCTTAGAGACAGGGTATTCACCCCTCCACTTT. Its translation: CASSLETGYSPLHF.

This chain connects TRBV2 to TRBJ2-7; 10 nucleotides agree with TRBD1. Looked up from germline, CDR1 is SNHLY and CDR2 is FYNNEI. V dropped 6 bases and J dropped 2; count of bases not matched to a gene: 7. The length of the CDR3 is 15 residues. DNA for the CDR3: TGTGCCAGCAGGCCGGGACAGGGGAATCCCTACGAGCAGTACTTC. Translating it yields CASRPGQGNPYEQYF.

This CDR3 reads CASSLGRGGHNEQFF. The CDR3 DNA is TGTGCCAGCAGTTTAGGAAGGGGTGGGCACAATGAGCAGTTCTTC. The chain has TRBV28 and TRBJ2-1; maybe TRBD1 (5 bases). The CDR3 contains 15 residues. Trimming took 2 bases from V and 5 from J, leaving 13 bases between them. In germline, CDR1 is MDHEN, CDR2 SYDVKM.

CDR3 nucleotides: TGTGCCAGCAGCCAGGGCTATTCATACACCGGGGAGCTGTTTTTT. Translating gives CASSQGYSYTGELFF. This chain connects TRBV4-2 to TRBJ2-2; the D is unclear. Trimming shortened V by 3 bases and J by 3 bases, and 11 bases separated the two germline ends. Germline loops: CDR1 LGHNA, CDR2 YNFKEQ. The CDR3 loop spans 15 amino acids.

In its sample, this clone was seen a few times. The chain employs TRBV2 and TRBJ2-5; 16 bases map to TRBD2. Looked up from germline, CDR1 is SNHLY and CDR2 is FYNNEI. Unmatched junction bases numbered 3, after V lost 8 bases and J lost 0 bases. CDR3 length: 16 residues. DNA for the CDR3: TGTGCCAGCGCGGGACTAGCGGGAGGGCACCAAGAGACCCAGTACTTC. Translating gives CASAGLAGGHQETQYF.

V is TRBV11-3 and J is TRBJ2-3; perhaps TRBD2 as D (6 bases). CDR3 length equals 15 residues. CDR1 is SGHNT and CDR2 is YENEEA in the germline V gene. Trimming took off 5 bases at V and 5 bases at J, with 17 bases between the two ends. CDR3 DNA sequence: TGTGCCAGCAGCCCGGGGGACGGCCGTGGAGATACGCAGTATTTT. Its protein product is CASSPGDGRGDTQYF.

This rearrangement joins TRBV11-2 to TRBJ1-1; 7 bases agree with TRBD1. This CDR3 comprises 15 residues. Germline CDR1 reads SGHAT; CDR2 reads FQNNGV. With V trimmed by 6 bases and J by 1 base, 8 bases remained unmatched. CDR3 protein: CASRPTGWGNTEAFF. In DNA form, the CDR3 reads TGTGCCAGCAGACCGACAGGGTGGGGGAACACTGAAGCTTTCTTT.

The chain has TRBV28 and TRBJ2-6; TRBD2 matches 9 bases. J was trimmed by 2 bases and V by 2 bases; bases with no gene match: 4. The CDR3 sequence is 17 residues long. Germline V gives CDR1 MDHEN, CDR2 SYDVKM. The CDR3 is CASSLRAGGPGANVLTF. DNA for the CDR3: TGTGCCAGCAGTTTACGGGCGGGAGGGCCTGGGGCCAACGTCCTGACTTTC.

The V gene is TRBV7-3, the J gene TRBJ1-2; D possibly corresponds to TRBD1 (5 bases). From germline, CDR1 is SGHTA and CDR2 FQGTGA. The length of the CDR3 is 14 residues. V was clipped by 5 bases and J by 0 bases, with 10 bases between them. DNA of the CDR3: TGTGCCAGCAGCCAAGGGGTTACTAACTATGGCTACACCTTC. This sequence encodes CASSQGVTNYGYTF.

This clone turned up a few times. V and J are TRBV28 and TRBJ1-4; 7 positions match TRBD1. Trimming took 6 bases from V and 3 from J; bases not matched to a gene: 7. The CDR3 loop spans 15 amino acids. The germline V gene has CDR1 MDHEN and CDR2 SYDVKM. In DNA, the CDR3 is TGTGCCAGCAGCCGTGAGGGGGCCGCTAATGAAAAACTGTTTTTT. Its translation is CASSREGAANEKLFF.

To note about this clone: Mismatch with germline at one junction end may stem from a read error. J is TRBJ2-1 and V is TRBV4-1; 7 positions match TRBD1. CDR1 MGHRA and CDR2 YSYEKL come from the germline V gene. The CDR3 spans 13 residues. CDR3 residues: CASGQDRGQRQFF. For the CDR3, the DNA is TGCGCCAGCGGCCAAGATAGGGGACAGAGGCAGTTCTTC.

This clone turned up a few times. The CDR3 is CASSTLLQGYSNQPQHF. DNA of the CDR3: TGTGCCAGCAGTACACTCCTCCAGGGTTATAGCAATCAGCCCCAGCATTTT. The rearrangement joins TRBV28 to TRBJ1-5; weak D call: TRBD1 (5 bases). Germline V lookup: CDR1 MDHEN, CDR2 SYDVKM. This CDR3 comprises 17 residues. Trimming removed 5 bases at V and 0 bases at J, with 17 bases between. The full variable domain, rest sourced from reference TRBV28 and TRBJ1-5, is DVKVTQSSRYLVKRTGEKVFLECVQDMDHENMFWYRQDPGLGLRLIYFSYDVKMKEKGDIPEGYSVSREKKERFSLILESASTNQTSMYLCASSTLLQGYSNQPQHFGDGTRLSIL.

The chain uses TRBV11-1 and TRBJ2-7; 11 nucleotides match TRBD1. CDR1 and CDR2 from the germline V gene are SGHAT and FQDESV (reference sequence). The CDR3 sequence is 14 residues long. The ends lost 5 bases at V and 4 bases at J; junction bases unmatched: 4. The CDR3 loop is CASSRTGGSYEQYF. The CDR3 DNA reads TGTGCCAGCAGCCGGACAGGGGGCAGTTACGAGCAGTACTTC. The full variable domain, with the rest looked up from reference TRBV11-1 and TRBJ2-7, is EAEVAQSPRYKITEKSQAVAFWCDPISGHATLYWYRQILGQGPELLVQFQDESVVDDSQLPKDRFSAERLKGVDSTLKIQPAELGDSAMYLCASSRTGGSYEQYFGPGTRLTVT.

The gene calls are TRBV5-6 and TRBJ2-1; 13 bases are a match to TRBD2. This CDR3 spans 16 amino acids. Per the germline V gene, CDR1 is SGHDT and CDR2 is YYEEEE. With 4 bases clipped from V and 1 base from J, the junction kept 2 bases outside the gene matches. The CDR3 region is CASSLGLAGSYNEQFF. CDR3 nucleotides: TGTGCCAGCAGCCTGGGACTAGCGGGATCCTACAATGAGCAGTTCTTC.

In its sample, this clone was seen once. The V call is TRBV7-9, the J call TRBJ2-5, with a weak D call TRBD1 (6 bases). CDR3 size: 14 residues. Deletions cut 4 bases from V and 5 bases from J, with 14 bases between. Germline V gives CDR1 SEHNR, CDR2 FQNEAQ (reference sequence). CDR3 bases: TGTGCCAGCAGCTCCCAGACAGGAGGTGAGACCCAGTACTTC. The encoded protein is CASSSQTGGETQYF.

This clone was seen more than once but under ten times. V gene TRBV5-4 combines with J gene TRBJ2-1; D possibly corresponds to TRBD1 (5 bases). The CDR3 is made up of 15 amino acids. Deletions cut 0 bases from V and 6 bases from J, with 13 bases between. CDR1 is SGHNT, CDR2 YYREEE, per germline (reference sequence). CDR3 bases: TGTGCCAGCAGCTTGGAAGGGGCCCCTAGCAATGAGCAGTTCTTC. Translating it yields CASSLEGAPSNEQFF.

This clone was seen more than once but under ten times. The rearrangement uses TRBV25-1 and TRBJ2-2, with 7 bases matching TRBD2. Germline trimming cut 6 bases from V and 6 bases from J; bases unmatched to any gene: 10. CDR1 and CDR2 (germline): MGHDK, SYGVNS. The length of the CDR3 is 15 residues. Here the CDR3 reads CASRGLDSASGELFF. Here the CDR3 DNA reads TGTGCCAGCAGAGGACTAGACTCTGCTTCCGGGGAGCTGTTTTTT.

Only a few counts were recorded for this clone. The genes are TRBV7-9 and TRBJ2-1, with 7 bases that match TRBD2. Germline V gives CDR1 SEHNR, CDR2 FQNEAQ (reference sequence). With V trimmed by 5 bases and J by 12 bases, 16 bases remained unmatched. The CDR3 loop spans 15 amino acids. In nucleotides, the CDR3 is TGTGCCAGCAGCACCCGCAGCGGGGCCCACCCGCGGCAGTTCTTC. Translation: CASSTRSGAHPRQFF.

V usage is TRBV11-3 and J usage is TRBJ2-1; 9 nucleotides match TRBD2. Germline-derived CDR1 and CDR2 are SGHNT and YENEEA. The J segment lost 0 bases and the V segment lost 5 bases, leaving 14 bases of the junction unmatched. The CDR3 consists of 19 residues. The CDR3 nucleotides are TGTGCCAGCAGCGGGCGGTTGGGTAGCGGGGGCGACTCCTACAATGAGCAGTTCTTC. It yields the protein CASSGRLGSGGDSYNEQFF.

This chain uses TRBV11-2 with TRBJ2-3; perhaps TRBD2 as D (5 bases). Germline CDR1 SGHAT, CDR2 FQNNGV. The CDR3 has 15 residues. V was cut by 1 base and J by 5 bases, with 13 bases left in between. The CDR3 is CASSLVSSSGDTQYF. The CDR3 region has the DNA TGTGCCAGCAGCTTAGTCTCTAGCTCAGGAGATACGCAGTATTTT.

The rearrangement links TRBV7-9 to TRBJ1-6, with no clear D. CDR1 is SEHNR, CDR2 FQNEAQ, per germline (reference sequence). This CDR3 has 13 amino acids. V was clipped by 4 bases and J by 9 bases, with 10 bases between them. This chain's CDR3 is CASSSVAASPLHF. The CDR3 DNA reads as TGTGCCAGCAGCTCGGTTGCTGCTTCACCCCTCCACTTT.

J is TRBJ1-3 and V is TRBV21-1; the table's D call TRBD1 went unverified against the DNA. TRBV21-1 is listed as a pseudogene. The CDR3 is 16 residues long. This CDR3 is CASSSRDRGSGNTIYF. DNA for the CDR3: TGTGCCAGCAGCTCCCGGGACAGGGGCTCTGGAAACACCATATATTTT.

This clone was picked up a small number of times. The chain recombines TRBV27 with TRBJ2-1; 9 bases align to TRBD1. Germline V gene data show CDR1 as MNHEY and CDR2 as SMNVEV (reference sequence). This CDR3 spans 13 amino acids. The V and J ends lost 3 bases and 8 bases, in that order; junction bases with no gene match: 2. The CDR3 is CASSLGQGYEQFF. The DNA of the CDR3 is TGTGCCAGCAGTTTGGGACAGGGCTATGAGCAGTTCTTC.

The rearrangement uses TRBV29-1 and TRBJ2-7, with TRBD2 matching 7 bases. After removal of 4 bases from V and 4 bases from J, the junction contained 4 bases not matched to a gene. The CDR3 is 12 amino acids. Per germline, CDR1 SQVTM and CDR2 ANQGSEA. CDR3 in DNA: TGCAGCGTTGCTGGCGGGAGATACGAGCAGTACTTC. Translation gives CSVAGGRYEQYF.

This chain joins TRBV30 and TRBJ2-5; D might be TRBD1 (6 bases). With 2 bases removed from V and 4 bases from J, the gap between germline ends came to 11 bases. The germline V gene has CDR1 GTSNPN and CDR2 SVGIG (reference sequence). The CDR3 consists of 13 residues. The CDR3 DNA reads TGTGCCTGGAGTCAGGGGACGGGAGAGACCCAGTACTTC. Its protein is CAWSQGTGETQYF.

This clone has more than one count but fewer than ten. The chain is built from TRBV5-1 and TRBJ1-2, with 9 bases that match TRBD1. This CDR3 region has 15 residues. CDR1 and CDR2 (germline): SGHRS, YFSETQ. The junction had 16 bases not matched to a gene; V was cut back by 4 bases and J by 12 bases. The CDR3, as DNA: TGCGCCAGCAGCCTATATCCGGGACAGGGAAATCTCCACACCTTC. It is translated as CASSLYPGQGNLHTF.

The rearrangement links TRBV7-9 to TRBJ1-1; no reliable D call. Germline CDR1 and CDR2: SEHNR and FQNEAQ (reference sequence). Trimming took 3 bases from V and 6 from J, leaving 8 bases between them. This CDR3 is built from 12 residues. The DNA of the CDR3 is TGTGCCAGCAGCTTCGGTGCGGCTGAAGCTTTCTTT. This encodes CASSFGAAEAFF.